These 3 T cell receptor beta chains were sequenced from one sample in a study of cytotoxic CD8 clonotypes in ibrutinib-treated CLL. Assay: immunoSEQ multiplex PCR; the TCRdb copy retains only in-frame clones and omits some. The sample lists more than 85,000 clones, around 73% occurring once. The sequenced sample was PBMCs, obtained after 12 months of ibrutinib treatment. The receptors shown here come from a human donor with chronic lymphocytic leukemia.

The rearrangement joins TRBV5-1 to TRBJ2-5, with 7 bases fitting TRBD1. The CDR3 is 14 residues long. After removal of 6 bases from V and 5 bases from J, the junction contained 10 bases not matched to a gene. Germline-derived CDR1 and CDR2 are SGHRS and YFSETQ. DNA of the CDR3: TGCGCCAGCACCAGACAGGGATCGTTGGAGACCCAGTACTTC. Translated, it gives CASTRQGSLETQYF.

The DNA for the CDR3 is TGTGCCACCAGCAGAGAGGCAGGGAATCAGCCCCAGCATTTT. Translated, it gives CATSREAGNQPQHF. The chain is built from TRBV15 and TRBJ1-5, with TRBD1 as a possible D gene (5 bases). The CDR3 spans 14 residues. V shed 0 bases and J shed 4 bases, with 7 bases lying between them. Germline V gene lookup returns CDR1 LNHNV and CDR2 YYDKDF (reference sequence).

This chain uses TRBV5-1 with TRBJ2-7; TRBD1 matches at 7 bases. The germline CDR1 and CDR2 sequences are SGHRS and YFSETQ. CDR3 size: 17 residues. Losses at the gene ends were 3 bases for V and 7 bases for J; bases not matched to a gene: 19. CDR3 in amino acids: CASSSFLGQPNYGEQYF. The CDR3 DNA sequence: TGCGCCAGCAGCTCCTTTCTGGGACAGCCCAATTACGGGGAGCAGTACTTC.